This T cell receptor beta chain appears in the sequencing data of a study of OX40 agonist ivuxolimab in advanced cancers. Study context: Patients' therapy was ivuxolimab, an antibody that acts as an agonist of OX40 (CD134). Of mixed ages from about 23 to 85 and averaging approximately 60 years, the group was about 86% male.

CDR1 is SGHTA, CDR2 FQGNSA, per germline. Trimming shortened V by 5 bases and J by 8 bases, and 19 bases separated the two germline ends. CDR3 length: 15 residues. Comment on this clone: Antigen specificity is unknown.

Study-wide results and caveats: Average numbers of expanded clones were greater in CD8+ T cells than in CD4+.

Some clones are missing from TCRdb's copy, which holds only in-frame ones; the method was immunoSEQ multiplex PCR. The sample lists about 81,000 clones, approximately 90% occurring once. Cycle 7 day 1, cycle 4 day 1, and baseline were the timepoints at which blood was sampled. This sample comprised CD4+ or CD8+ T cells sorted from blood, obtained in a trial of the OX40 agonist ivuxolimab. The chain carries TRBV7-2 and TRBJ1-5; possible D gene TRBD1, 6 bases. The receptor was derived from an adult with an advanced solid tumor such as melanoma, head and neck, liver or kidney cancer. The CDR3 DNA is TGTGCCAGCAGCCAGTCGGCAGGGGCACAGAAGCCCCAGCATTTT. Amino acids: CASSQSAGAQKPQHF.